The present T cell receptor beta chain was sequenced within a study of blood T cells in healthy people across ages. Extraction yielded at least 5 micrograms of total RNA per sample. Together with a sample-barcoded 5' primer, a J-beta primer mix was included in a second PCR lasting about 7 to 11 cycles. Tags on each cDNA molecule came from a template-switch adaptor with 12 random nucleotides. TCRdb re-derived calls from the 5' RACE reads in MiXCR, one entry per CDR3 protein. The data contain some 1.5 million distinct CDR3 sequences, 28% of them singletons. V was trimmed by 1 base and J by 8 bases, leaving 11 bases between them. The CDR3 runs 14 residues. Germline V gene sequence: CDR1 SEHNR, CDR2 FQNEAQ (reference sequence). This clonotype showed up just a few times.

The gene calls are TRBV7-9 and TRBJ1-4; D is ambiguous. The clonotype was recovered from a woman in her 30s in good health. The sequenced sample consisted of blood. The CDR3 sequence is CASSLGAGAEKLFF. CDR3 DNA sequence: TGTGCCAGCAGCTTAGGGGCGGGTGCCGAAAAACTGTTTTTT.